This T cell receptor beta chain derives from a study of T cell responses to AZD1222 COVID-19 vaccine. As for the study in general: Pooled in the analysis were second doses at about 4 or about 12 weeks. The study's findings and limits: Only a handful of AZD1222 recipients, more than five in all, had baseline seropositivity. No day 14 peak samples; only post-peak repertoires were characterized. White British donors predominated, females outnumbered males, and clonal diversity was possibly underestimated.

Germline V CDR1 and CDR2: SGHVS, FQNEAQ. The CDR3 extends over 14 amino acids. V lost 1 base and J 1 base, leaving 7 bases between the germline ends. This clone was picked up one time. What it binds is unknown. Measured with immunoSEQ multiplex PCR; TCRdb has only the in-frame clones, and not every one. The sample includes approximately 110,000 clones, about 88% of them seen just once. Sequences were derived from peripheral blood, sampled on day 0 of AZD1222 vaccination. The chain combines TRBV7-8 with TRBJ1-1, with a possible D match to TRBD1 (5 bases). The sequence was collected from an adult in good health. This CDR3 reads CASSLGTQNTEAFF. CDR3 sequence (DNA): TGTGCCAGCAGCTTAGGGACACAGAACACTGAAGCTTTCTTT.